The T cell receptor (beta chain) under discussion was sequenced for a study of cytomegalovirus exposure and HLA in healthy donors. Study background: The early release's HLA-typed donors yielded tens of millions of unique TCRs. General study findings and limits: TCR beta sequences reportedly predicted the HLA-A and HLA-B alleles of most subjects accurately.

V was clipped by 5 bases and J by 6 bases, with 15 bases between them. This CDR3 has 14 residues. CDR1 and CDR2 (germline): SGHRS, YFSETQ. Of note for this clone: The antigen remains undetermined.

PCR was performed using 60 Vbeta and 13 Jbeta primers. The table came from immunoSEQ multiplex PCR; TCRdb's copy has only in-frame clones and leaves some out. The sample carries 140,000 to 150,000 clones, approximately 82% recorded once. The receptor's source is a woman aged 60-70 years in good health and CMV-seropositive. V gene TRBV5-1 combines with J gene TRBJ2-1; weak D call: TRBD1 (5 bases). The specimen was PBMCs. This CDR3 reads CASSPMGRPNEQFF. The CDR3 DNA reads as TGCGCCAGCAGTCCAATGGGGCGACCCAATGAGCAGTTCTTC. Filled out from reference TRBV5-1 and TRBJ2-1, the complete variable domain reads KAGVTQTPRYLIKTRGQQVTLSCSPISGHRSVSWYQQTPGQGLQFLFEYFSETQRNKGNFPGRFSGRQFSNSRSEMNVSTLELGDSALYLCASSPMGRPNEQFFGPGTRLTVL.